The 4 T cell receptor beta chains in this list originate from one sample, sequenced in a study of T cell responses to AZD1222 COVID-19 vaccine. Assay: immunoSEQ multiplex PCR; the TCRdb copy retains only in-frame clones and omits some. The data contain about 120,000 clones, 92% of them singletons. The sequenced sample was peripheral blood, obtained on day 0 of AZD1222 vaccination. These receptors all stem from an adult in good health.

J is TRBJ2-1 and V is TRBV5-4; D unclear. From germline, CDR1 is SGHNT and CDR2 YYREEE (reference sequence). Trimming took off 0 bases at V and 1 base at J, with 2 bases between the two ends. This CDR3 contains 13 residues. The CDR3 coding sequence is TGTGCCAGCAGCTTGGTGTCCTACAATGAGCAGTTCTTC. Translated: CASSLVSYNEQFF.

The chain couples TRBV27 to TRBJ1-1; D remains unclear. The V end was cut by 3 bases, the J end by 1 base, with 12 bases between. Germline loops: CDR1 MNHEY, CDR2 SMNVEV (reference sequence). The CDR3 is 15 residues long. The CDR3 here is CASSLLASANTEAFF. The DNA of the CDR3 is TGTGCCAGCAGTTTGTTGGCCTCGGCGAACACTGAAGCTTTCTTT.

The count of this clone is one. The V and J genes are TRBV6-6 and TRBJ1-4; the D is unclear. Per germline, CDR1 MNHNY and CDR2 SVGAGI (reference sequence). This CDR3 region has 16 residues. Between the trimmed V and J ends, which lost 4 bases and 5 bases, there was a span of 17 bases. The CDR3 DNA follows: TGTGCCAGCAGTTCCAGAGAGAGAGTCTCCAATGAAAAACTGTTTTTT. This gives the protein CASSSRERVSNEKLFF.

The genes are TRBV6-5 and TRBJ2-7; 8 nucleotides agree with TRBD1. Germline assignment: CDR1 MNHEY and CDR2 SVGAGI. V lost 7 bases to trimming and J lost 6 bases; unmatched junction nucleotides: 11. The CDR3 loop spans 14 amino acids. The CDR3, as DNA: TGTGCCAGCAAAATGGCGCAGGGGGCTGGCGAGCAGTACTTC. Protein product: CASKMAQGAGEQYF.